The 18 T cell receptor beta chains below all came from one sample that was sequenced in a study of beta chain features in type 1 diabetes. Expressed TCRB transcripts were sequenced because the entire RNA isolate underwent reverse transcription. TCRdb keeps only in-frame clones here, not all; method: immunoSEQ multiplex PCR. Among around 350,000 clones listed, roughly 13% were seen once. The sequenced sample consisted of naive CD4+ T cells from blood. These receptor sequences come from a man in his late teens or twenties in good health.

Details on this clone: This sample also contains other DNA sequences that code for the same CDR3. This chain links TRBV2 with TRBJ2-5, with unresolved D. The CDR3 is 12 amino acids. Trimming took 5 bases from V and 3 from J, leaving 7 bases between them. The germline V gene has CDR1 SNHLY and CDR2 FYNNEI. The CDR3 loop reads CASSLREETQYF. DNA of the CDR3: TGTGCCAGCAGTTTACGGGAAGAGACCCAGTACTTC.

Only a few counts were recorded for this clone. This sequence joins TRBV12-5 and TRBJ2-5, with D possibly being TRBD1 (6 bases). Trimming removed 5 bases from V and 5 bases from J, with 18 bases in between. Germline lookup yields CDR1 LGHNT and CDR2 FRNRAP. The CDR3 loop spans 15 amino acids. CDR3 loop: CASGQGQGIEETQYF. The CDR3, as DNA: TGTGCTAGTGGTCAAGGGCAGGGGATCGAGGAGACCCAGTACTTC.

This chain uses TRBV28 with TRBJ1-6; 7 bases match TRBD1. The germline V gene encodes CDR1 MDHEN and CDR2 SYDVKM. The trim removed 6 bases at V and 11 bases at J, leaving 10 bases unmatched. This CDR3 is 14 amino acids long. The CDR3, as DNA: TGTGCCAGCAGACCCAGACAGGGAAGAACACCCCTCCACTTT. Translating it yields CASRPRQGRTPLHF.

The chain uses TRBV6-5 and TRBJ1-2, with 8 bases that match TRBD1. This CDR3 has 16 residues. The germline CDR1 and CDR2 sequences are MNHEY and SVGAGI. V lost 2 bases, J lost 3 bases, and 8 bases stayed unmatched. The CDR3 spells CASSYGTGPGYYGYTF. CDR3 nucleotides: TGTGCCAGCAGTTACGGGACAGGTCCTGGATACTATGGCTACACCTTC.

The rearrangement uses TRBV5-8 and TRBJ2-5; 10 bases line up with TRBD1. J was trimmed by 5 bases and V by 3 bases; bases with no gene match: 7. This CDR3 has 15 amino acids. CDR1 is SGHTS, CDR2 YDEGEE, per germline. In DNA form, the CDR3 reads TGTGCCAGCAGCTCTGACAGGGGGCGCGGTGAGACCCAGTACTTC. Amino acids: CASSSDRGRGETQYF.

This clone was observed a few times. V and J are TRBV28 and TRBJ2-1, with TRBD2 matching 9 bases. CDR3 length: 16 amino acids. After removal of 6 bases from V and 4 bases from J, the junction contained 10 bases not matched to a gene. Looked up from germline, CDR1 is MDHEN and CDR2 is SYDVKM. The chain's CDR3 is CASSPLVAGVYNEQFF. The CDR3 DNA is TGTGCCAGCAGCCCGCTGGTAGCGGGGGTTTACAATGAGCAGTTCTTC. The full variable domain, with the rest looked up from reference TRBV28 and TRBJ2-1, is DVKVTQSSRYLVKRTGEKVFLECVQDMDHENMFWYRQDPGLGLRLIYFSYDVKMKEKGDIPEGYSVSREKKERFSLILESASTNQTSMYLCASSPLVAGVYNEQFFGPGTRLTVL.

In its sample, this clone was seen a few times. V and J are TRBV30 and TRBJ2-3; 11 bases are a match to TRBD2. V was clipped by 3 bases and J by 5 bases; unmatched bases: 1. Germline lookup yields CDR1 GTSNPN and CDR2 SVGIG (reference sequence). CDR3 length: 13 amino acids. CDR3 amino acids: CAWRGLAEDTQYF. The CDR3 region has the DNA TGTGCCTGGAGGGGACTAGCGGAAGATACGCAGTATTTT. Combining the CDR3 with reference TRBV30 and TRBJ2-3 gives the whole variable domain SQTIHQWPATLVQPVGSPLSLECTVEGTSNPNLYWYRQAAGRGLQLLFYSVGIGQISSEVPQNLSASRPQDRQFILSSKKLLLSDSGFYLCAWRGLAEDTQYFGPGTRLTVL.

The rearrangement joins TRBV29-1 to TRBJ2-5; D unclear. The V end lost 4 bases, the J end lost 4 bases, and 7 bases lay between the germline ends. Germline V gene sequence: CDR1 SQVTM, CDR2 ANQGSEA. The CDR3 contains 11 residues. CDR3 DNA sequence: TGCAGCGTTGGTCTATTAGAGACCCAGTACTTC. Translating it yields CSVGLLETQYF.

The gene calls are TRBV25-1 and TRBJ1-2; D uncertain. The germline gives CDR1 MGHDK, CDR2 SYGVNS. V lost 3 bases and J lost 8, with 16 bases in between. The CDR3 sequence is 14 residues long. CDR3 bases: TGTGCCAGCAGTGAGGTAGGGAGGGCGGGAGGCTACACCTTC. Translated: CASSEVGRAGGYTF.

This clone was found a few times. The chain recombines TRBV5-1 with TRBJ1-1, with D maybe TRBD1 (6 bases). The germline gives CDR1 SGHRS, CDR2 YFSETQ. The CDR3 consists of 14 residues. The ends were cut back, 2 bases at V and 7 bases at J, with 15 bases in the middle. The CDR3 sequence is CASSLRTGFVEAFF. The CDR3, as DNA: TGCGCCAGCAGCTTACGAACAGGGTTCGTTGAAGCTTTCTTT.

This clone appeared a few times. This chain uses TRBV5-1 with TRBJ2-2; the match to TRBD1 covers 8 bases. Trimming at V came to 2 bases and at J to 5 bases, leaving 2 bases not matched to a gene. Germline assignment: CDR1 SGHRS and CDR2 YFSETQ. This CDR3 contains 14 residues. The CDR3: CASSFDRGTGELFF. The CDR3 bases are TGCGCCAGCAGCTTCGACAGGGGAACCGGGGAGCTGTTTTTT.

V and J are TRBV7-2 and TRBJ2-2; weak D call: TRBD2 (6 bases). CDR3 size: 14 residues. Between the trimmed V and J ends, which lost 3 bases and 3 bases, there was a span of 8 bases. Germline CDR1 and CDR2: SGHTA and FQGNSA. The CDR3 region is CASSFRRDTGELFF. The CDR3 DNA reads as TGTGCCAGCAGCTTCAGGAGGGACACCGGGGAGCTGTTTTTT.

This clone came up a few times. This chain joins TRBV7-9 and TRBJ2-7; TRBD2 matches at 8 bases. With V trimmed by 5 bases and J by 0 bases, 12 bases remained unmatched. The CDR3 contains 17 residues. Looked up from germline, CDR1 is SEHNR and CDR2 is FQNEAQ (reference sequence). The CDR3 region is CASSPSGGRGSSYEQYF. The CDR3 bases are TGTGCCAGCAGCCCTTCGGGGGGGCGAGGGAGCTCCTACGAGCAGTACTTC.

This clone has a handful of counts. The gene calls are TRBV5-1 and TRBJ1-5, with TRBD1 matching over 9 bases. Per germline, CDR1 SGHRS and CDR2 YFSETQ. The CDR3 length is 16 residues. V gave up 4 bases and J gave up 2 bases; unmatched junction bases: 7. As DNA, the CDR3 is TGCGCCAGCAGCCCGGGACAGGGTAGGGGCAATCAGCCCCAGCATTTT. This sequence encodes CASSPGQGRGNQPQHF.

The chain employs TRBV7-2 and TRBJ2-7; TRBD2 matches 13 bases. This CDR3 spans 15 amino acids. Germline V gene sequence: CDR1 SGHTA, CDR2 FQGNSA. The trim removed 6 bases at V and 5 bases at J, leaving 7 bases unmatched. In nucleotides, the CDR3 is TGTGCCAGCAGTCCGGGACTAGCGGGATCCCACGAGCAGTACTTC. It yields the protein CASSPGLAGSHEQYF.

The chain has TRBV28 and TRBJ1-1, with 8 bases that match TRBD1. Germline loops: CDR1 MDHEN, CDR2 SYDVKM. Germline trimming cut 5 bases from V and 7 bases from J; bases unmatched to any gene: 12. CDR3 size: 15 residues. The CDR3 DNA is TGTGCCAGCAGTCCCGCAGGGACAGGCCAACGTGAAGCTTTCTTT. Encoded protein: CASSPAGTGQREAFF.

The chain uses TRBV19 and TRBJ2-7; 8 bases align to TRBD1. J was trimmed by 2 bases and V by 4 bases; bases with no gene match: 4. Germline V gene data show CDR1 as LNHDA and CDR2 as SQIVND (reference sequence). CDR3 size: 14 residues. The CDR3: CASSTDRGPYEQYF. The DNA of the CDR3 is TGTGCCAGTAGTACCGACAGGGGCCCCTACGAGCAGTACTTC.

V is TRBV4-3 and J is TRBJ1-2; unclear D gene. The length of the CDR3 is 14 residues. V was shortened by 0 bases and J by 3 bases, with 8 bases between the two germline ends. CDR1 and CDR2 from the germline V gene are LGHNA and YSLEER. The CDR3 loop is CASSQDVSYYGYTF. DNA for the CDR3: TGCGCCAGCAGCCAAGATGTCAGTTACTATGGCTACACCTTC.